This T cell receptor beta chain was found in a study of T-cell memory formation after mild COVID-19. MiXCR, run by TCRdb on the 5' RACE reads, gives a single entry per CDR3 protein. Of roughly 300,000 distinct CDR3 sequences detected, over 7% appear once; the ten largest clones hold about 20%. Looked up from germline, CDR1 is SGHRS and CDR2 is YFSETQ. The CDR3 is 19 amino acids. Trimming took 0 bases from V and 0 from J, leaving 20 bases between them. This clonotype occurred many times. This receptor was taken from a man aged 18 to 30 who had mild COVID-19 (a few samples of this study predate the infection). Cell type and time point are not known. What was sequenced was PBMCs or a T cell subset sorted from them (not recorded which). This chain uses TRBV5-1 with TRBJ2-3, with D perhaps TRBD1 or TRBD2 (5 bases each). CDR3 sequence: CASSLVWGKPLTSTDTQYF. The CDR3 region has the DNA TGCGCCAGCAGCTTGGTGTGGGGGAAACCCTTGACTAGCACAGATACGCAGTATTTT.